This entry features one T cell receptor (beta chain) sequence. Its antigen is still unknown. The CDR3 runs to 18 residues. The J segment lost 0 bases and the V segment lost 4 bases, leaving 9 bases of the junction unmatched. CDR1 is SGHNT, CDR2 YYREEE, per germline (reference sequence). The data belong to a study of T cell responses to AZD1222 COVID-19 vaccine. Study-wide context: Both about-4-week and about-12-week second-dose recipients were combined.

General observations from the study: When two AZD1222 doses had been given, Spike-specific TCR breadth and depth rose. There were mostly white British donors and more females than males, and clonal diversity was possibly underestimated. Vaccine-associated CD4 TCRs ranged over spike, dominating at 160-218 and 743-854.

The assay was immunoSEQ multiplex PCR, and TCRdb's table has in-frame clones only and misses some. The sample includes around 100,000 clones, 90% of them seen just once. The V call is TRBV5-4, the J call TRBJ2-5; TRBD2 aligns across 13 bases. This TCR derives from an adult in good health. The sequenced sample was peripheral blood, obtained on day 0 of AZD1222 vaccination. Here the CDR3 DNA reads TGTGCCAGCAGCCTAGGACTAGCGGGGGCCGCGTACCAAGAGACCCAGTACTTC. Amino acids: CASSLGLAGAAYQETQYF.